This T cell receptor (beta chain) emerged from a study of multiple sclerosis patients with progressive multifocal leukoencephalopathy. TCRdb's copy holds only in-frame clones and misses some; the assay was immunoSEQ multiplex PCR. The sample lists fewer than 35,000 clones, approximately 92% occurring once. The CDR3 spans 17 residues. Germline V gene lookup returns CDR1 KGHSH and CDR2 LQKENI. Losses at the gene ends were 0 bases for V and 3 bases for J; bases not matched to a gene: 7. Noted time point: before natalizumab initiation. Sequenced: PBMCs. The sequence derives from a man aged 25-45 years with multiple sclerosis. The V call is TRBV18, the J call TRBJ2-5; TRBD1 matches at 10 bases. The CDR3 sequence: CASSPPSTGGLKETQYF. Written as DNA, the CDR3 is TGTGCCAGCTCACCACCTTCGACAGGGGGCCTGAAAGAGACCCAGTACTTC.